There are many counts of the clone carrying this T cell receptor beta chain. The sample comes from a study of HIV-infected children after antiretroviral therapy interruption. The CDR3 consists of 14 residues. The germline CDR1 and CDR2 sequences are SNHLY and FYNNEI. The junction had 6 bases not matched to a gene; V was cut back by 6 bases and J by 7 bases. A 3' RACE protocol on RNA, with unique molecular identifiers, produced the TCR library. Via MiXCR, TCRdb re-called the 3' RACE reads, giving one row per CDR3 protein. The table records about 7,500 distinct CDR3 sequences, about 15% of them present only once. Treatment indicated: PENTA 11 planned treatment interruption arm or continuous ART arm.

The sample here was CD45RO+ CD8+ T cells from PBMCs, pooled from several time points, taken from a donor given antiretroviral therapy, either interrupted or continuous. Stated subset: memory CD8+ CD45RO+ CD45RA- T cells. The TCR originated in a pool of human donors with HIV. This sequence joins TRBV2 and TRBJ1-4; 9 bases align to TRBD1. The CDR3 nucleotides are TGTGCCAGCAGCACACAGGGGGCGCGTGAAAAACTGTTTTTT. Translated, it gives CASSTQGAREKLFF.